The rows below give T cell receptor beta chains drawn from one sample of a study of OX40 agonist ivuxolimab in advanced cancers. Assay: immunoSEQ multiplex PCR; the TCRdb copy retains only in-frame clones and omits some. The table shows around 34,000 clones, with roughly 90% occurring only once. Specimen: CD4+ or CD8+ T cells sorted from blood, collected in a trial of the OX40 agonist ivuxolimab. The receptors derive from an adult with an advanced solid tumor such as melanoma, head and neck, liver or kidney cancer. CDR3s include the opening cysteine and the closing phenylalanine or tryptophan. A D gene is named only where the DNA matches it firmly. Expanded clones get a size class; other rows say once, few or many, or leave the size out.

J gene: TRBJ2-5; D gene: TRBD2; clone size: NA; V gene: TRBV14; CDR3 DNA: TGTGCCAGCAGCCAACTAGCGGAAGAGACCCAGTACTTC; CDR3 protein: CASSQLAEETQYF
J gene: TRBJ1-2; D gene: NA; clone size: once; V gene: TRBV10-3; CDR3 DNA: TGTGCCATCAACCTCCCAGGGCAAGAGTATGGCTACACCTTC; CDR3 protein: CAINLPGQEYGYTF
J gene: TRBJ2-1; D gene: NA; clone size: NA; V gene: TRBV7-7; CDR3 DNA: TGTGCTAGCAGCACTGGGCCCTACAATGAGCAGTTCTTC; CDR3 protein: CASSTGPYNEQFF
J gene: TRBJ1-6; D gene: NA; clone size: NA; V gene: TRBV7-9; CDR3 DNA: TGTGCCAGCAAAGGGGGAACTTATAATTCACCCCTCCACTTT; CDR3 protein: CASKGGTYNSPLHF
J gene: TRBJ2-2; D gene: NA; clone size: NA; V gene: TRBV9; CDR3 DNA: TGTGCCAGCAGCGCCTATGGGGGGAACACCGGGGAGCTGTTTTTT; CDR3 protein: CASSAYGGNTGELFF
J gene: TRBJ2-5; D gene: NA; clone size: NA; V gene: TRBV7-6; CDR3 DNA: TGTGCCAGCAGCTTAGCGGCTGGAGGGGGGGAGACCCAGTACTTC; CDR3 protein: CASSLAAGGGETQYF
J gene: TRBJ2-1; D gene: TRBD2; clone size: NA; V gene: TRBV5-6; CDR3 DNA: TGTGCCAGCAGCTTAAGCGTCGGGAGGGGGTACAATGAGCAGTTCTTC; CDR3 protein: CASSLSVGRGYNEQFF
J gene: TRBJ1-1; D gene: NA; clone size: NA; V gene: TRBV7-6; CDR3 DNA: TGTGCCAGCAGCTTAATTCCCCCGAGGGGGGAAGACACTGAAGCTTTCTTT; CDR3 protein: CASSLIPPRGEDTEAFF
J gene: TRBJ1-5; D gene: NA; clone size: NA; V gene: TRBV4-1; CDR3 DNA: TGCGCCAGCAGCCAAGGAGGGGGGAGCAATCAGCCCCAGCATTTT; CDR3 protein: CASSQGGGSNQPQHF
J gene: TRBJ2-5; D gene: TRBD2; clone size: NA; V gene: TRBV2; CDR3 DNA: TGTGCCAGCAGTGACGGAAGCGGGAGGACCCCGTACCAAGAGACCCAGTACTTC; CDR3 protein: CASSDGSGRTPYQETQYF
J gene: TRBJ1-2; D gene: TRBD1; clone size: NA; V gene: TRBV27; CDR3 DNA: TGTGCCAGCAGTACAGGGGGTCATGGCTACACCTTC; CDR3 protein: CASSTGGHGYTF
J gene: TRBJ1-1; D gene: NA; clone size: NA; V gene: TRBV4-2; CDR3 DNA: TGTGCCAGCAGCTTGTCAGCAGGCGCTGAAGCTTTCTTT; CDR3 protein: CASSLSAGAEAFF
J gene: TRBJ1-2; D gene: NA; clone size: NA; V gene: TRBV18; CDR3 DNA: TGTGCCAGCTCCGCGGTGCAGGGGCCTGGAGGTTATGGCTACACCTTC; CDR3 protein: CASSAVQGPGGYGYTF
J gene: TRBJ2-3; D gene: NA; clone size: NA; V gene: TRBV5-6; CDR3 DNA: TGTGCCAGCAGCGGAGGCGGGACTAGCACAGATACGCAGTATTTT; CDR3 protein: CASSGGGTSTDTQYF
J gene: TRBJ2-3; D gene: TRBD2; clone size: NA; V gene: TRBV4-2; CDR3 DNA: TGTGCCAGCAGTCCGTCAGTAGGGACTACGAGCACAGATACGCAGTATTTT; CDR3 protein: CASSPSVGTTSTDTQYF
J gene: TRBJ1-1; D gene: NA; clone size: once; V gene: TRBV10-2; CDR3 DNA: TGCGCCAGCAGTCACAGCATGAACACTGAAGCTTTCTTT; CDR3 protein: CASSHSMNTEAFF
J gene: TRBJ1-5; D gene: NA; clone size: NA; V gene: TRBV19; CDR3 DNA: TGTGCCAGTAGTATAGGAGGTTTCGGGAGCAATCAGCCCCAGCATTTT; CDR3 protein: CASSIGGFGSNQPQHF
J gene: TRBJ2-1; D gene: TRBD2; clone size: NA; V gene: TRBV5-6; CDR3 DNA: TGTGCCAGCAGCTTGGCTAGCGGGGGGGCCAGCTCCTACAATGAGCAGTTCTTC; CDR3 protein: CASSLASGGASSYNEQFF
J gene: TRBJ1-3; D gene: NA; clone size: NA; V gene: TRBV6-5; CDR3 DNA: TGTGCCAGCAGCCACCGTGGGAACTCTGGAAACACCATATATTTT; CDR3 protein: CASSHRGNSGNTIYF
J gene: TRBJ2-1; D gene: NA; clone size: NA; V gene: TRBV5-1; CDR3 DNA: TGCGCCAGCAGCTTGCCCCTAACGCAGGGCGGGAACAATGAGCAGTTCTTC; CDR3 protein: CASSLPLTQGGNNEQFF
J gene: TRBJ2-7; D gene: NA; clone size: NA; V gene: TRBV7-2; CDR3 DNA: TGTGCCAGCAGCCTGTACGTTTGGACCCCTGGCGAGCAGTACTTC; CDR3 protein: CASSLYVWTPGEQYF
J gene: TRBJ1-3; D gene: NA; clone size: NA; V gene: TRBV30; CDR3 DNA: TGTGCCTGGAGTAGCCCCGAGAACACCATATATTTT; CDR3 protein: CAWSSPENTIYF
J gene: TRBJ2-2; D gene: NA; clone size: NA; V gene: TRBV7-2; CDR3 DNA: TGTGCCAGCAGCTTAGCGCTTAGGGCTGTCGAGAACACCGGGGAGCTGTTTTTT; CDR3 protein: CASSLALRAVENTGELFF
J gene: TRBJ2-3; D gene: NA; clone size: once; V gene: TRBV6-6; CDR3 DNA: TGTGCCAGCATGGTGTTGGGCACAGATACGCAGTATTTT; CDR3 protein: CASMVLGTDTQYF
J gene: TRBJ1-2; D gene: NA; clone size: NA; V gene: TRBV4-1; CDR3 DNA: TGCGCCAGCAGCCCCCGGGTTAACTATGGCTACACCTTC; CDR3 protein: CASSPRVNYGYTF
J gene: TRBJ2-7; D gene: TRBD2; clone size: once; V gene: TRBV28; CDR3 DNA: TGTGCCAGCAGTTTTTTTGAAACTAGCGGGATGAACGAGCAGTACTTC; CDR3 protein: CASSFFETSGMNEQYF
J gene: TRBJ2-7; D gene: NA; clone size: few; V gene: TRBV7-9; CDR3 DNA: TGTGCCAGCAGCTTCGCGGGGCCCGCCTACGAGCAGTACTTC; CDR3 protein: CASSFAGPAYEQYF
J gene: TRBJ2-3; D gene: NA; clone size: once; V gene: TRBV27; CDR3 DNA: TGTGCCAGCAGTTTGCTGGGGGGGACAGGCGATAGCACAGATACGCAGTATTTT; CDR3 protein: CASSLLGGTGDSTDTQYF
J gene: TRBJ2-7; D gene: TRBD2; clone size: NA; V gene: TRBV6-5; CDR3 DNA: TGTGCCAGCAGTTACTCTCGGGGGGGCTACGAGCAGTACTTC; CDR3 protein: CASSYSRGGYEQYF
J gene: TRBJ1-1; D gene: NA; clone size: NA; V gene: TRBV7-9; CDR3 DNA: TGTGCCAGCAGCTTAGGCGGGGGGCTGGACACTGAAGCTTTCTTT; CDR3 protein: CASSLGGGLDTEAFF
J gene: TRBJ2-1; D gene: TRBD1; clone size: once; V gene: TRBV27; CDR3 DNA: TGTGCCACTACCGCCGGGACAGGGCTCTACAATGAGCAGTTCTTC; CDR3 protein: CATTAGTGLYNEQFF
J gene: TRBJ1-1; D gene: NA; clone size: NA; V gene: TRBV19; CDR3 DNA: TGTGCCAGTAGTTACGGGACCGGGACGAACACTGAAGCTTTCTTT; CDR3 protein: CASSYGTGTNTEAFF
J gene: TRBJ1-4; D gene: TRBD1; clone size: NA; V gene: TRBV11-2; CDR3 DNA: TGTGCCAGCAGCTCAATTAGACAGGGAGGGAATGAAAAACTGTTTTTT; CDR3 protein: CASSSIRQGGNEKLFF
J gene: TRBJ2-7; D gene: NA; clone size: NA; V gene: TRBV5-4; CDR3 DNA: TGTGCCAGCAGCTTGACAGGCGGGGAGCAGTACTTC; CDR3 protein: CASSLTGGEQYF
J gene: TRBJ2-5; D gene: TRBD1; clone size: NA; V gene: TRBV5-6; CDR3 DNA: TGTGCCAGCAGCTTGGCACAGGGGAAGACCCAGTACTTC; CDR3 protein: CASSLAQGKTQYF
J gene: TRBJ1-5; D gene: NA; clone size: NA; V gene: TRBV27; CDR3 DNA: TGTGCCAGCAGGCCCTCGGGTATGGGCAATCAGCCCCAGCATTTT; CDR3 protein: CASRPSGMGNQPQHF
J gene: TRBJ2-1; D gene: TRBD2; clone size: NA; V gene: TRBV6-4; CDR3 DNA: TGTGCCAGCAGGAACCTAGCGGGGGGGCCCGATGAGCAGTTCTTC; CDR3 protein: CASRNLAGGPDEQFF
J gene: TRBJ1-6; D gene: NA; clone size: NA; V gene: TRBV5-8; CDR3 DNA: TGTGCCAGCACGACGCGGGGGAGGCCACCCCTCCACTTT; CDR3 protein: CASTTRGRPPLHF
J gene: TRBJ2-7; D gene: NA; clone size: NA; V gene: TRBV7-9; CDR3 DNA: TGTGCCAGCAGCCCCGGGCCAGGGAAAGTCTCCTACGAGCAGTACTTC; CDR3 protein: CASSPGPGKVSYEQYF
J gene: TRBJ1-1; D gene: NA; clone size: NA; V gene: TRBV2; CDR3 DNA: TGTGCCAGCAGTGAAGAAACTGGCTTGAACACTGAAGCTTTCTTT; CDR3 protein: CASSEETGLNTEAFF
J gene: TRBJ1-5; D gene: NA; clone size: NA; V gene: TRBV27; CDR3 DNA: TGTGCCAGCAGTTTAATAACGGACAGCAATCAGCCCCAGCATTTT; CDR3 protein: CASSLITDSNQPQHF
J gene: TRBJ2-5; D gene: TRBD1; clone size: once; V gene: TRBV7-9; CDR3 DNA: TGTGCCAGCAGCTGGGGGGACAGGGGAGACTTAGGAGAGACCCAGTACTTC; CDR3 protein: CASSWGDRGDLGETQYF
J gene: TRBJ1-4; D gene: NA; clone size: NA; V gene: TRBV6-6; CDR3 DNA: TGTGCCAGCAGTTCCGAGACATTCTCCCCGACGGAAAAACTGTTTTTT; CDR3 protein: CASSSETFSPTEKLFF
J gene: TRBJ2-7; D gene: TRBD1; clone size: NA; V gene: TRBV6-5; CDR3 DNA: TGTGCCAGCAGTCTACAGGGGTTCCGTTACGAGCAGTACTTC; CDR3 protein: CASSLQGFRYEQYF
J gene: TRBJ2-7; D gene: TRBD2; clone size: NA; V gene: TRBV29-1; CDR3 DNA: TGCAGCGTTCTGACAGGGGACGGACTAGCGGGAGGCGAGCAGTACTTC; CDR3 protein: CSVLTGDGLAGGEQYF
J gene: TRBJ2-5; D gene: NA; clone size: NA; V gene: TRBV25-1; CDR3 DNA: TGTGCCAGCAGTCCCTACGCAGCAGGGCAAGAGACCCAGTACTTC; CDR3 protein: CASSPYAAGQETQYF
J gene: TRBJ2-1; D gene: NA; clone size: NA; V gene: TRBV7-9; CDR3 DNA: TGTGCCAGCAGCCCCCCGGGCGGGGTTGAGCAGTTCTTC; CDR3 protein: CASSPPGGVEQFF
J gene: TRBJ1-1; D gene: TRBD1; clone size: NA; V gene: TRBV12-5; CDR3 DNA: TGTGCTAGTGGTTCCCGTCAACCGGGACAGGGGCTGAACACTGAAGCTTTCTTT; CDR3 protein: CASGSRQPGQGLNTEAFF
J gene: TRBJ2-7; D gene: NA; clone size: NA; V gene: TRBV30; CDR3 DNA: TGTGCCTGGAGGGGGCAGGGGGGGTACGAGCAGTACTTC; CDR3 protein: CAWRGQGGYEQYF
J gene: TRBJ1-5; D gene: NA; clone size: once; V gene: TRBV19; CDR3 DNA: TGTGCCAGTAGTATGGGAAGAGGGGGGGGAAGCAATCAGCCCCAGCATTTT; CDR3 protein: CASSMGRGGGSNQPQHF